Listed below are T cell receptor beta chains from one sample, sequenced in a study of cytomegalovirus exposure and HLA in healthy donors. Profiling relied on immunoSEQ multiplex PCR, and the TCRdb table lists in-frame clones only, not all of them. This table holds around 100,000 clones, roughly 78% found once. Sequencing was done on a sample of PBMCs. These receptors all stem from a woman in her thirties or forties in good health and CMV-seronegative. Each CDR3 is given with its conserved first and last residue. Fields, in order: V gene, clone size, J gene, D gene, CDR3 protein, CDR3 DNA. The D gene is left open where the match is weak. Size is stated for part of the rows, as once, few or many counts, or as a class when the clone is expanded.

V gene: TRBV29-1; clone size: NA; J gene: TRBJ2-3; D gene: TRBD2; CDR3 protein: CSVEETGLAGGDTQYF; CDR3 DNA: TGCAGCGTTGAAGAGACGGGACTAGCGGGAGGAGATACGCAGTATTTT
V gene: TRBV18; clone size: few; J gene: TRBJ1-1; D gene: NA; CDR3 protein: CASSTPGFYTEAFF; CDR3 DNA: TGTGCCAGCTCCACGCCGGGATTTTACACTGAAGCTTTCTTT
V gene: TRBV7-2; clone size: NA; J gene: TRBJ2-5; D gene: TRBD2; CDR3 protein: CASSSSTSAETQYF; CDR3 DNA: TGTGCCAGCAGCTCCTCGACTAGCGCAGAGACCCAGTACTTC
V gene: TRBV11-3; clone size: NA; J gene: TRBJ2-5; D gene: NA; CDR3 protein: CASSLNSLETQYF; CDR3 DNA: TGTGCCAGCAGCTTAAACAGCCTAGAGACCCAGTACTTC
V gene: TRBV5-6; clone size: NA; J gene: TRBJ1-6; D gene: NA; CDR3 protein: CASEATGGSPLHF; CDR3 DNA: TGTGCCAGCGAAGCGACAGGCGGCTCACCCCTCCACTTT
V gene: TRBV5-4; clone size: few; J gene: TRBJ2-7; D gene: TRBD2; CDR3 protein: CASGQPAGLAGEQYF; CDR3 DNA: TGTGCCAGCGGACAGCCCGCGGGACTAGCAGGCGAGCAGTACTTC
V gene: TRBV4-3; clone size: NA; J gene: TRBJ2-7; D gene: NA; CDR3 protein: CATPGVAYEQYF; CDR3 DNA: TGCGCCACCCCAGGGGTCGCCTACGAGCAGTACTTC
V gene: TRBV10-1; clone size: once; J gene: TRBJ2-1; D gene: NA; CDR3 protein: CASSEGGGNEQFF; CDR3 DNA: TGCGCCAGCAGTGAGGGGGGCGGAAATGAGCAGTTCTTC
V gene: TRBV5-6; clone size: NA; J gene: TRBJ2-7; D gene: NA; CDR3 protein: CASSIRGAYEQYF; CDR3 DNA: TGTGCCAGCAGCATTAGGGGTGCCTACGAGCAGTACTTC
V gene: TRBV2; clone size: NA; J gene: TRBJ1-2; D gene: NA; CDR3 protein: CASTTGRYGYTF; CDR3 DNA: TGTGCCAGCACCACAGGGCGCTATGGCTACACCTTC
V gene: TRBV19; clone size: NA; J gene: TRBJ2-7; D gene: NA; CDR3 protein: CALEGGRRSYEQYF; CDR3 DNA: TGTGCTCTTGAGGGAGGCCGGAGATCCTACGAGCAGTACTTC
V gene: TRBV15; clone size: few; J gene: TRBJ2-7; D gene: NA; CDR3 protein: CATSRDLGLAREQYF; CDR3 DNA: TGTGCCACCAGCAGAGATTTAGGACTGGCCCGCGAGCAGTACTTC
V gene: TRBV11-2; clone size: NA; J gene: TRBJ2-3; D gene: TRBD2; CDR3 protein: CASSSGTSGDTQYF; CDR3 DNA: TGTGCCAGCAGTTCCGGGACTAGCGGGGATACGCAGTATTTT
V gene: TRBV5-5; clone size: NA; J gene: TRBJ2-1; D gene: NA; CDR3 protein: CASSLPAEVEQFF; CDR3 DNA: TGTGCCAGCAGCCTACCGGCGGAGGTTGAGCAGTTCTTC
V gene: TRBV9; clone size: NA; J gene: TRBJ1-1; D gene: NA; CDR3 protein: CASSATSQGSTEAFF; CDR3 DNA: TGTGCCAGCAGCGCAACCTCTCAGGGAAGCACTGAAGCTTTCTTT
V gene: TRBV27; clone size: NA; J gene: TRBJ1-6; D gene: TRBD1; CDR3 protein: CASSLTGGYNSPLHF; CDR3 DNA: TGTGCCAGCAGTTTAACAGGGGGCTATAATTCACCCCTCCACTTT
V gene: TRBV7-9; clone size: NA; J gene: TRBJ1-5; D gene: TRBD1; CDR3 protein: CAGSTGGSNQPQHF; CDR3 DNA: TGTGCCGGATCTACAGGGGGCAGCAATCAGCCCCAGCATTTT
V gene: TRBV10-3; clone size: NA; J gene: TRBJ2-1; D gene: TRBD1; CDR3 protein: CAIRGQGARNEQFF; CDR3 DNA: TGTGCCATCAGGGGACAGGGGGCAAGGAATGAGCAGTTCTTC
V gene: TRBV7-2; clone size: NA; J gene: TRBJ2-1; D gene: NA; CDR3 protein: CASSLAGAATNEQFF; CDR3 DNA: TGTGCCAGCAGCTTAGCCGGAGCTGCTACCAATGAGCAGTTCTTC
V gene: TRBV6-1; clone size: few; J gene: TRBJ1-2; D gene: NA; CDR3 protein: CASRQGGYTF; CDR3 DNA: TGTGCCAGCAGACAGGGTGGCTACACCTTC
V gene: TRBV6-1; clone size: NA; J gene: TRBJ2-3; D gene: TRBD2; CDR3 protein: CASSDTGTRHTDTQYF; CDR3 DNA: TGTGCCAGCAGTGATACCGGGACTAGACATACAGATACGCAGTATTTT
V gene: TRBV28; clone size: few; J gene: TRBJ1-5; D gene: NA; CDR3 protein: CASSFSYSNQPQHF; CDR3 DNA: TGTGCCAGCAGTTTCAGTTATAGCAATCAGCCCCAGCATTTT
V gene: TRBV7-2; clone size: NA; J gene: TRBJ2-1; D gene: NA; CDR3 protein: CASSSVRGSSYNEQFF; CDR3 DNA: TGTGCCAGCAGCTCCGTAAGAGGGAGCTCCTACAATGAGCAGTTCTTC
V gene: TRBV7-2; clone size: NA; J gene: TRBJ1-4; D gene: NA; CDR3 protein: CASSSQMPGIREKLFF; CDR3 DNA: TGTGCCAGCAGCTCGCAGATGCCGGGGATTCGTGAAAAACTGTTTTTT
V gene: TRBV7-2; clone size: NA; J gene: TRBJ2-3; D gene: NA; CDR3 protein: CASITGHRTSTDTQYF; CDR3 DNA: TGTGCCAGCATCACAGGGCACCGGACTAGCACAGATACGCAGTATTTT
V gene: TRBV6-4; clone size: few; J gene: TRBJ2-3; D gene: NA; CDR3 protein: CASSVGGGRGDTQYF; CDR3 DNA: TGTGCCAGCAGTGTGGGCGGGGGCCGGGGAGATACGCAGTATTTT
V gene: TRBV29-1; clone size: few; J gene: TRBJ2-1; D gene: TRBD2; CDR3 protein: CSVEGLAGGHEQFF; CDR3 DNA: TGCAGCGTTGAAGGCCTAGCGGGAGGGCATGAGCAGTTCTTC
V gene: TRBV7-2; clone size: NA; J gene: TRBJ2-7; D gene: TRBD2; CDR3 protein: CASSEARASGNREQYF; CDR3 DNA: TGTGCCAGCAGCGAAGCAAGGGCTAGCGGGAATCGCGAGCAGTACTTC
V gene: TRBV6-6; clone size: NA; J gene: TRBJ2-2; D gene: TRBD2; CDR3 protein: CASGTSGTGELFF; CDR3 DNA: TGTGCCAGCGGGACTAGCGGAACCGGGGAGCTGTTTTTT
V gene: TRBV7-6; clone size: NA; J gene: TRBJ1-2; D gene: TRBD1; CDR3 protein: CASSLGGQDYGYTF; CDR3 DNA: TGTGCCAGCAGCTTAGGGGGACAGGACTATGGCTACACCTTC
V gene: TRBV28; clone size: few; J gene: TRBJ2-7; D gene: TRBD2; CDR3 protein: CASRGTSGRVGAFYEQYF; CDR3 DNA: TGTGCCAGCAGGGGGACTAGCGGGAGGGTCGGGGCATTCTACGAGCAGTACTTC
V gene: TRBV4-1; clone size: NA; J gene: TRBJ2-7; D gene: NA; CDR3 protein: CASSQEADSSYEQYF; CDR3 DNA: TGCGCCAGCAGCCAAGAGGCGGATAGCTCCTACGAGCAGTACTTC
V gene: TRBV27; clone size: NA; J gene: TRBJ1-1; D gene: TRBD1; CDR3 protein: CASSLSAGTDEAFF; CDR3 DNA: TGTGCCAGCAGTTTATCCGCCGGGACAGATGAAGCTTTCTTT